This T cell receptor beta chain was profiled in a study of shared clonotypes between healthy human individuals. Only in-frame clones appear in the TCRdb table, and some are missing; sequencing was by immunoSEQ multiplex PCR. This table has 1.5 million to 2.5 million clones, just under 95% appearing once. Terminally differentiated effector memory CD45RA+ cells were excluded by CCR7 positive selection of CD45RO-negative cells. The CDR3 extends over 15 amino acids. The V end lost 1 base, the J end lost 8 bases, and 15 bases lay between the germline ends. Germline lookup yields CDR1 SGHVS and CDR2 FNYEAQ.

The V gene is TRBV7-6, the J gene TRBJ2-1; weak D call: TRBD2 (5 bases). The specimen was naive CD8+ T cells sorted from blood. The origin of this receptor is a man between 18 and 35 years old in good health. This CDR3 reads CASSLEPRAGDEQFF. CDR3 in DNA: TGTGCCAGCAGCTTAGAACCCCGGGCCGGGGATGAGCAGTTCTTC.